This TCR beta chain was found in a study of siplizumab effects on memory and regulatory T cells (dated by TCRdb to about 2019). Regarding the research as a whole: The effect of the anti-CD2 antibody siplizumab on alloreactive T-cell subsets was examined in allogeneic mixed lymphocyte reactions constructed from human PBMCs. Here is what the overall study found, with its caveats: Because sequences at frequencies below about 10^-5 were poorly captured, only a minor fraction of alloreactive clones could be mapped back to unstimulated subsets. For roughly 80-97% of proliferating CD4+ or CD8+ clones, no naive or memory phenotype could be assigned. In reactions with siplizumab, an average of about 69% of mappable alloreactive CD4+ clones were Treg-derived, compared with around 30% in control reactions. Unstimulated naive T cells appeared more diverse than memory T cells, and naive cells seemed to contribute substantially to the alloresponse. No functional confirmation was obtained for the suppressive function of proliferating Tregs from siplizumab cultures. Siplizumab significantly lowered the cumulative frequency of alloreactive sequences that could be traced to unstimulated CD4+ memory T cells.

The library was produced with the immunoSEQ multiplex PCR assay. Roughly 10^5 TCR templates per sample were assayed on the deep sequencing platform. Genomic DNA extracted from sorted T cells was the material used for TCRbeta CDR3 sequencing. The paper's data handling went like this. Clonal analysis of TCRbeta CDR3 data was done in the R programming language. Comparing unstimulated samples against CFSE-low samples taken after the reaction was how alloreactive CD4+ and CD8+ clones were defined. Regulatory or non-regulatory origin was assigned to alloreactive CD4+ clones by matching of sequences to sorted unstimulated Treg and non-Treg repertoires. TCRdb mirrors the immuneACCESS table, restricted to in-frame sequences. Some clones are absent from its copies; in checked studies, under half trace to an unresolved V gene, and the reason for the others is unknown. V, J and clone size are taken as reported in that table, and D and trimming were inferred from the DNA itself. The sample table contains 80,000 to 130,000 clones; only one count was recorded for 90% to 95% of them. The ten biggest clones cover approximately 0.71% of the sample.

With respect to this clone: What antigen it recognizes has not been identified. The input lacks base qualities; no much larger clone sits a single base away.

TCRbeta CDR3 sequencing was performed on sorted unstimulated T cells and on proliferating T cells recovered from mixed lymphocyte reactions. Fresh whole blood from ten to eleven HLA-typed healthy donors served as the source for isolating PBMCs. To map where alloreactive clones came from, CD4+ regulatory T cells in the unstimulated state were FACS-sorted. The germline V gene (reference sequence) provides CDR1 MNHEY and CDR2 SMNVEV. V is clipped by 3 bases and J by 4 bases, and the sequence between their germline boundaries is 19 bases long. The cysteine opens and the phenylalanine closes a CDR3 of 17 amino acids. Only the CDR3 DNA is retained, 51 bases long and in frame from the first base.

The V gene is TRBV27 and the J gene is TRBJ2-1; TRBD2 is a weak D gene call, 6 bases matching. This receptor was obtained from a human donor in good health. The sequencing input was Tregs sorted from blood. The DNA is TGTGCCAGCAGTTTCCCTTCGGAGGGGAGAATATACAATGAGCAGTTCTTC. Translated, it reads CASSFPSEGRIYNEQFF.